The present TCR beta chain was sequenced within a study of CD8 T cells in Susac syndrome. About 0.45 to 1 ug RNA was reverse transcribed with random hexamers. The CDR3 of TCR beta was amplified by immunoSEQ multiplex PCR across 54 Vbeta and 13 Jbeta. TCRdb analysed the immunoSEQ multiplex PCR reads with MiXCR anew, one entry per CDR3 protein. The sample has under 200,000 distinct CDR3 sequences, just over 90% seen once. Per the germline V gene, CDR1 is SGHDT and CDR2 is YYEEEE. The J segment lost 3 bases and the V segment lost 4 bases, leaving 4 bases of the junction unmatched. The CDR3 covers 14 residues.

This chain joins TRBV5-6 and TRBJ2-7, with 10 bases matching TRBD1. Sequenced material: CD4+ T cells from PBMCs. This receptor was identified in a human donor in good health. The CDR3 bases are TGTGCCAGCAGCGCGACAGGGGGCTTCTACGAGCAGTACTTC. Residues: CASSATGGFYEQYF. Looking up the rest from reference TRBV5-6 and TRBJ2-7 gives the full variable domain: DAGVTQSPTHLIKTRGQQVTLRCSPKSGHDTVSWYQQALGQGPQFIFQYYEEEERQRGNFPDRFSGHQFPNYSSELNVNALLLGDSALYLCASSATGGFYEQYFGPGTRLTVT.